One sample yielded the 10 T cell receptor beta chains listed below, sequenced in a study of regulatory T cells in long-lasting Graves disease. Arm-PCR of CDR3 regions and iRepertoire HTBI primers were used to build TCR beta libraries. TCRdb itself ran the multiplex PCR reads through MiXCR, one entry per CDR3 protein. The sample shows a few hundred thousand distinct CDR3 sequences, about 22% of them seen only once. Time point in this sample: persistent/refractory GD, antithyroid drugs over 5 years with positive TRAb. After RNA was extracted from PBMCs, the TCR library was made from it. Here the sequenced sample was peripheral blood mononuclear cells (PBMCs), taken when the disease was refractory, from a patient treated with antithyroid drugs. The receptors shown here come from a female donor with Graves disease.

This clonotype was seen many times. Written as DNA, the CDR3 is TGTGCCAGCAGTTTGTCGGTGCCCTACGAGCAGTACTTC. It encodes CASSLSVPYEQYF. The rearrangement links TRBV12-3 or TRBV12-4 to TRBJ2-7; D is unclear. Trimming left V 3 bases short and J 2 bases short, with 8 bases between. The CDR3 sequence is 13 residues long.

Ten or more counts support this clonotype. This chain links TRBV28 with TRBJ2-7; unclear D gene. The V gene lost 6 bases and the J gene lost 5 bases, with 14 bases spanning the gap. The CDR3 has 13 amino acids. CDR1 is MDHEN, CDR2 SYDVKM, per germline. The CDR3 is CASRANGENEQYF. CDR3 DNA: TGTGCCAGCAGGGCGAACGGCGAAAACGAGCAGTACTTC.

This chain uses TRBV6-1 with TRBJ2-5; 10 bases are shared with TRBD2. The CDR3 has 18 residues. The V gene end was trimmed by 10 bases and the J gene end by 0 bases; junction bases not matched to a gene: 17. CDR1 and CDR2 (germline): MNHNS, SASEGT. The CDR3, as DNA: TGTGCCACCCGGGGTGAGCGGGAGGGCCCCCCGTACCAAGAGACCCAGTACTTC. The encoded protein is CATRGEREGPPYQETQYF.

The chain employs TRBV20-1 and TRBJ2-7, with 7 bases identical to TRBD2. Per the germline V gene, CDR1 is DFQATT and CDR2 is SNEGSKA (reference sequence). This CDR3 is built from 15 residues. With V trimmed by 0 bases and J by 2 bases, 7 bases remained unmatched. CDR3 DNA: TGCAGTGCTAGAGATTTACTAGCGCATCCCTACGAGCAGTACTTC. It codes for CSARDLLAHPYEQYF.

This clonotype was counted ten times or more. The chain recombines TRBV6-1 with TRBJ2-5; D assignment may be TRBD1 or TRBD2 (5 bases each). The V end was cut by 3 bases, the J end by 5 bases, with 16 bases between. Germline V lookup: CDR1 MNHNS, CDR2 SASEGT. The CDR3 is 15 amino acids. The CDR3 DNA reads TGTGCCAGCAGTGAGGCCAGGGACCCGGGGGAGACCCAGTACTTC. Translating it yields CASSEARDPGETQYF.

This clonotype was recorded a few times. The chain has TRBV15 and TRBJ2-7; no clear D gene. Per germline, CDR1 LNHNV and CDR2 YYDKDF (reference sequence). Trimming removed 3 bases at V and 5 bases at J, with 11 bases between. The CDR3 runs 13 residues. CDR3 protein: CATSRDLSNEQYF. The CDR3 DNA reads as TGTGCCACCAGCAGGGACCTCTCGAACGAGCAGTACTTC.

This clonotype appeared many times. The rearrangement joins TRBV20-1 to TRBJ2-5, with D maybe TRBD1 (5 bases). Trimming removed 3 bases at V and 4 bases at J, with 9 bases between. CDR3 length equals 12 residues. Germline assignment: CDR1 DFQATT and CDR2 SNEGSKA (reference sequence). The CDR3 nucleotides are TGCAGTGCTAGTTCAGGGCGAGAGACCCAGTACTTC. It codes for CSASSGRETQYF.

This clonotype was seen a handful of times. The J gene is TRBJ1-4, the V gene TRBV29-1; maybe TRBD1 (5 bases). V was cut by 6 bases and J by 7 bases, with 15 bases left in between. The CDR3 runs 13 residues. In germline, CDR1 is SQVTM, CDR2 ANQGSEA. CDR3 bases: TGCAGCGTCCACGACAGTTACGGTGAAAAACTGTTTTTT. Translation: CSVHDSYGEKLFF.

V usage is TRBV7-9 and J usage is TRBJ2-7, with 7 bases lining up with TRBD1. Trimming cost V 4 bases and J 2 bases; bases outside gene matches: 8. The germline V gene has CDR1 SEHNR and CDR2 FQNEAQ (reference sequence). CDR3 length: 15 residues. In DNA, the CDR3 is TGTGCCAGCAGCTCCCGGGACAGACATACCTACGAGCAGTACTTC. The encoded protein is CASSSRDRHTYEQYF. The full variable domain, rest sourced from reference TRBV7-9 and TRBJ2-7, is DTGVSQNPRHKITKRGQNVTFRCDPISEHNRLYWYRQTLGQGPEFLTYFQNEAQLEKSRLLSDRFSAERPKGSFSTLEIQRTEQGDSAMYLCASSSRDRHTYEQYFGPGTRLTVT.

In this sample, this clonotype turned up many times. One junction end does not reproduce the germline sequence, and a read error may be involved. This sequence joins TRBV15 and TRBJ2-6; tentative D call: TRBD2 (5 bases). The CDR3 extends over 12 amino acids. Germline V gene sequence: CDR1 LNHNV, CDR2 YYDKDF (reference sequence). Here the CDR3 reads CATSRDKSGQSF. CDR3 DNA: TGTGCCACCAGCAGAGATAAGAGCGGCCAGTCTTTC.